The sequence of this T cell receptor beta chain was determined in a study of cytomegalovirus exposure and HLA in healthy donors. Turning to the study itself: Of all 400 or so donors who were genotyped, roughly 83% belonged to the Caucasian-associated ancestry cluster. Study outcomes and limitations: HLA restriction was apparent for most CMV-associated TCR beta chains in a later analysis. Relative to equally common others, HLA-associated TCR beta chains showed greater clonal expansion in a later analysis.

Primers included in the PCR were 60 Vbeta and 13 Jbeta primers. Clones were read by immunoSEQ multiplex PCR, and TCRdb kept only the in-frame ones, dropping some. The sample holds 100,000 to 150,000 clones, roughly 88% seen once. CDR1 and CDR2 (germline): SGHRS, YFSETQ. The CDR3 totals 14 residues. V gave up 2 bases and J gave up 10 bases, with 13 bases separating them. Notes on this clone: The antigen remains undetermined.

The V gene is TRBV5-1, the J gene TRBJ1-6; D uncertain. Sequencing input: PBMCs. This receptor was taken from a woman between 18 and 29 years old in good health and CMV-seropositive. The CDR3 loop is CASSLGQAGSPLHF. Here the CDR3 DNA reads TGCGCCAGCAGCTTAGGGCAGGCGGGATCACCCCTCCACTTT.